This T cell receptor (beta chain) came from a study of molecular identifiers for immune sequencing clone quantification. The study, taken as a whole, reports: The study found clones above 20 RNA copies held over 99% of effector molecules and under 1% in naive cells.

This clonotype was picked up many times. The antigen remains undetermined. With RNA at 10%, 30% or 50%, naive CD8 libraries came from approximately 22,000 to 940,000 sorted cells. Generation of bulk TCR libraries relied on previously described methods and listed TCR primers. TCRdb reanalysed the PCR reads using MiXCR and keeps one entry per CDR3 protein. The profile shows 490,000 or so distinct CDR3 sequences, around 21% of them singletons. The CDR3 consists of 16 residues. V lost 4 bases, J lost 0 bases, and 9 bases stayed unmatched. Germline assignment: CDR1 MGHRA and CDR2 YSYEKL. Input material: naive CD8+ T cells from blood, with Jurkat cell RNA spiked in. Noted subset: FACS-sorted CD8+CD4-CCR7+CD45RA+ naive T cells. The gene calls are TRBV4-1 and TRBJ2-7; 7 bases are a match to TRBD1. This receptor was taken from a human donor in good health. Some libraries in this study had Jurkat cell RNA spiked in. Here the CDR3 DNA reads TGCGCCAGCAGCCCCCTGGCGACAGGGAGCTCCTACGAGCAGTACTTC. It yields the protein CASSPLATGSSYEQYF.